The entry that follows covers one T cell receptor beta chain sequence. As yet, its antigen is unknown. The data are from a study of cytomegalovirus exposure and HLA in healthy donors. Study summary: Of all 400 or so donors who were genotyped, under 90% belonged to the Caucasian-associated ancestry cluster.

The V gene's germline CDR1 is GTSNPN and CDR2 SVGIG (reference sequence). The CDR3 covers 14 residues. Trimming at V came to 4 bases and at J to 4 bases, leaving 9 bases not matched to a gene. The PCR employed 60 Vbeta primers together with 13 Jbeta primers. Produced via immunoSEQ multiplex PCR; TCRdb's table is partial and in-frame only. The sample lists some 140,000 clones; roughly 85% were seen once. Points from the study as a whole: The later analysis indicated that the majority of CMV-associated TCR beta chains appeared HLA-restricted.

This sequence originates from a middle-aged man in good health and CMV-seropositive. The chain couples TRBV30 to TRBJ1-1; 7 bases match TRBD1. Material: PBMCs. Here the CDR3 DNA reads TGTGCCTGGACCTTTAGAGGGGGCAGCACTGAAGCTTTCTTT. The encoded protein is CAWTFRGGSTEAFF.